Following are 20 T cell receptor beta chains from one sample sequenced in a study of breast tumors, draining lymph nodes, adjacent tissues. One entry per CDR3 protein, called by TCRdb with MiXCR from the multiplex PCR reads. This table has about 140,000 distinct CDR3 sequences, over 25% appearing once. The lymph nodes were axillary draining lymph nodes from breast cancer patients. The sequenced sample was axillary lymph node tissue. The receptors were gathered from a female donor with breast cancer. Some clones in this sample may be carry-over from other donors' samples.

As regards this clonotype: The junction differs from germline at one of its ends, possibly a read error. The J gene is TRBJ2-2, the V gene TRBV6-1; a weak D match, TRBD2 (5 bases). This CDR3 has 16 residues. CDR1 is MNHNS and CDR2 is SASEGT in the germline V gene. The CDR3 protein is CASSEALSIGAGELFF. CDR3 sequence (DNA): TGTGCCAGCAGTGAAGCTTTGAGTATTGGCGCCGGGGAGCTGTTCTTT.

In the case of this clonotype: The junction departs from the called germline gene at one end, perhaps through a read error. The genes are TRBV20-1 and TRBJ1-6; no reliable D call. The CDR3 runs 12 residues. From germline, CDR1 is DFQATT and CDR2 SNEGSKA (reference sequence). The CDR3 sequence: CGASPGDSPPHF. The CDR3, as DNA: TGCGGTGCTAGTCCCGGCGATTCACCCCCCCACTTT.

This clonotype was seen a few times. In DNA, the CDR3 is TGTGCCAGCAGTTTTAGAGGACAGGGGACGACCGGGGAGCTGTTTTTT. This gives the protein CASSFRGQGTTGELFF. The rearrangement links TRBV27 to TRBJ2-2; 9 bases are a match to TRBD1. CDR1 is MNHEY, CDR2 SMNVEV, per germline (reference sequence). The CDR3 sequence is 16 residues long. With 3 bases clipped from V and 5 bases from J, the junction kept 7 bases outside the gene matches.

On this clonotype itself: Since no conserved phenylalanine or tryptophan closes the CDR3, a read error is the likely cause. The chain is built from TRBV5-1 and TRBJ2-7, with 8 bases lining up with TRBD1. Trimming took 4 bases from V and 0 from J; bases not matched to a gene: 9. Germline V gene sequence: CDR1 SGHRS, CDR2 YFSETQ. The CDR3 runs to 16 residues. CDR3 sequence reads: CASSPAGQGPSYEQYS. The CDR3 DNA reads TGCGCCAGCAGCCCAGCCGGACAGGGACCCTCCTACGAGCAGTACTCC.

This clonotype has at least ten counts. Its ends do not fully match the called genes, so a read error is possible. This chain links TRBV7-7 with TRBJ2-5; perhaps TRBD2 as D (7 bases). This CDR3 region has 13 residues. CDR1 and CDR2 from the germline V gene are SSHAT and FNYEAQ (reference sequence). The CDR3, as DNA: TGTGCTAGCAGCCCCCGCGGGGGCGGGACCCAGTACTTC. Translated, it gives CASSPRGGGTQYF.

This chain uses TRBV4-3 with TRBJ1-2; TRBD1 is a possible D gene (5 bases). The germline V and J ends were trimmed by 1 base and 6 bases, with 15 bases remaining between them. CDR1 LGHNA and CDR2 YSLEER come from the germline V gene. CDR3 length: 15 residues. As DNA, the CDR3 is TGCGCCAGCAGCCAAGTAATATCGGCAGGGAATGGCTACACCTTC. It translates to CASSQVISAGNGYTF.

This clonotype was observed at least ten times. The chain links TRBV6-6 to TRBJ2-5; D is undetermined. V was shortened by 7 bases and J by 3 bases, with 12 bases between the two germline ends. CDR1 and CDR2 from the germline V gene are MNHNY and SVGAGI (reference sequence). The CDR3 is 13 residues long. The CDR3 loop reads CASTQEQEETQYF. The CDR3 region has the DNA TGTGCCAGCACCCAAGAGCAGGAAGAGACCCAGTACTTC.

Points on this clonotype: With a much larger clone just one base away, this may be a read error. V usage is TRBV20-1 and J usage is TRBJ2-1; the match to TRBD2 covers 9 bases. Germline V gene data show CDR1 as DFQATT and CDR2 as SNEGSKA (reference sequence). The length of the CDR3 is 14 residues. V trimming: 5 bases; J trimming: 9 bases; junction bases outside the gene matches: 11. CDR3 bases: TGCAGTGCTCAGGGGACTAGCTTGAAAACTGAGCAGTTCTTC. Protein product: CSAQGTSLKTEQFF.

Regarding this clonotype: Lacking the conserved final phenylalanine or tryptophan, this CDR3 likely reflects a read error. V gene TRBV6-6 combines with J gene TRBJ2-7; perhaps TRBD1 as D (5 bases). The CDR3 contains 12 residues. Germline CDR1 is MNHNY and CDR2 is SVGAGI (reference sequence). Trimming shortened V by 5 bases and J by 2 bases, and 7 bases separated the two germline ends. Here the CDR3 reads CASSTQAYEQYA. In DNA, the CDR3 is TGTGCCAGCAGTACACAGGCCTACGAGCAGTACGCC.

About this clonotype itself: Its ends do not fully match the called genes, so a read error is possible. The rearrangement uses TRBV20-1 and TRBJ2-3, with 7 nucleotides matching TRBD1. Germline CDR1 and CDR2: DFQATT and SNEGSKA (reference sequence). This CDR3 has 15 residues. The CDR3 protein is CGAISRQGRSYEQYF. CDR3 coding DNA: TGCGGTGCTATCTCCCGACAGGGTAGGTCCTACGAGCAGTATTTT.

This sequence joins TRBV7-3 and TRBJ2-1; the match to TRBD1 covers 7 bases. Germline CDR1 SGHTA, CDR2 FQGTGA. The CDR3 totals 15 residues. The V segment lost 4 bases and the J segment 2 bases; nucleotides outside the gene matches: 5. The CDR3, as DNA: TGTGCCAGCAGCTCGAGACAGGGCCCCTACAATGAGCAGTTCTTC. Translation: CASSSRQGPYNEQFF. Complete variable domain (other parts from reference TRBV7-3 and TRBJ2-1): GAGVSQTPSNKVTEKGKYVELRCDPISGHTALYWYRQSLGQGPEFLIYFQGTGAADDSGLPNDRFFAVRPEGSVSTLKIQRTERGDSAVYLCASSSRQGPYNEQFFGPGTRLTVL.

Ten or more counts support this clonotype. Germline and junction disagree at one end, which may indicate a read error. The J gene is TRBJ1-2, the V gene TRBV6-5; 8 bases align to TRBD1. The CDR3 consists of 15 residues. In germline, CDR1 is MNHEY, CDR2 SVGAGI. CDR3 residues: CASSHSAGGDYGYTF. The CDR3 nucleotides read TGTGCCAGCAGTCACTCGGCAGGGGGCGACTATGGCTACACCTTC.

With regard to this clonotype: Relative to the germline gene, one junction end is altered; a read error may explain this. This chain links TRBV9 with TRBJ1-3, with no clear D. The CDR3 sequence is 14 residues long. Germline CDR1 and CDR2: SGDLS and YYNGEE. In DNA form, the CDR3 reads TGTGCCCGCAGCCCCCTCGGCTCTGGAAACACCATATATTTT. Its protein product is CARSPLGSGNTIYF.

The V and J genes are TRBV7-8 and TRBJ1-4, with 9 bases aligning to TRBD1. The CDR3 has 15 amino acids. Per the germline V gene, CDR1 is SGHVS and CDR2 is FQNEAQ. V lost 2 bases and J lost 5; bases outside the gene matches: 3. The CDR3 bases are TGTGCCAGCAGCTTAAGAACAGGGGGCAATGAAAAACTGTTTTTT. Residues: CASSLRTGGNEKLFF.

This clonotype was observed many times. V gene TRBV10-3 combines with J gene TRBJ2-1; D might be TRBD2 (5 bases). From germline, CDR1 is ENHRY and CDR2 SYGVKD. The CDR3 loop spans 13 amino acids. Trimming took 4 bases from V and 9 from J, leaving 13 bases between them. The CDR3 here is CAISAEGGGEQFF. As DNA, the CDR3 is TGTGCCATCAGTGCGGAAGGAGGAGGTGAGCAGTTCTTC.

This clonotype has at least ten counts. The rearrangement links TRBV30 to TRBJ2-2; 7 bases align to TRBD1. CDR1 is GTSNPN and CDR2 is SVGIG in the germline V gene (reference sequence). V was clipped by 0 bases and J by 5 bases; unmatched bases: 12. The length of the CDR3 is 17 residues. The CDR3 loop reads CAWSVGFRAGGTGELFF. The CDR3, as DNA: TGTGCCTGGAGTGTAGGGTTTAGGGCAGGGGGAACCGGGGAGCTGTTTTTT.

This clonotype was counted ten times or more. A read error is possible here, since a much larger clone lies one base away. The CDR3 DNA reads TGTGCCAGCAGCGTAGAGGGACGGGACCCAACCTACGCGCAGTACGTC. Encoded protein: CASSVEGRDPTYAQYV. This sequence joins TRBV9 and TRBJ2-7, with D possibly called TRBD1 or TRBD2 (5 bases each). Germline values: CDR1 SGDLS, CDR2 YYNGEE. This CDR3 contains 16 residues.

This clonotype was detected many times. This sequence joins TRBV5-6 and TRBJ1-6; maybe TRBD1 (5 bases). V was trimmed by 0 bases and J by 5 bases, leaving 12 bases between them. The CDR3 length is 16 residues. CDR1 is SGHDT and CDR2 is YYEEEE in the germline V gene. The CDR3 bases are TGTGCCAGCAGCTTGGGGGGGACGGGAGATAATTCACCCCTCCACTTT. Protein: CASSLGGTGDNSPLHF.

Ten or more counts support this clonotype. V usage is TRBV19 and J usage is TRBJ1-2; 7 nucleotides agree with TRBD1. Trimming took 5 bases from V and 4 from J; bases not matched to a gene: 10. This CDR3 is 15 amino acids long. Looked up from germline, CDR1 is LNHDA and CDR2 is SQIVND (reference sequence). The CDR3 protein is CASSLTRQGRYGYTF. The CDR3 nucleotides are TGTGCCAGTAGTCTGACTAGACAGGGCCGCTATGGCTACACCTTC.

On this clonotype itself: As the CDR3 is not closed by the conserved phenylalanine or tryptophan, this likely results from a read error. This sequence joins TRBV3-1 and TRBJ2-3; TRBD2 matches 12 bases. The length of the CDR3 is 14 residues. CDR1 is LGHDT and CDR2 is YNNKEL in the germline V gene (reference sequence). CDR3 DNA: TGCGCCAGCAGCCAGACTAGCGGGGGAGATACGCAGTATTCT. Translation gives CASSQTSGGDTQYS.